These 26 T cell receptor beta chains were sequenced from one sample in a study of blood T cell repertoires in COVID-19. Produced via immunoSEQ multiplex PCR; TCRdb's table is partial and in-frame only. The sample records 60,000 to 85,000 clones, over 65% being singletons. The specimen sequenced was peripheral blood. These receptors originate from a human donor with acute or convalescent COVID-19. The donor label of this sample is uncertain.

This rearrangement joins TRBV19 to TRBJ1-4; unclear D gene. The V gene's germline CDR1 is LNHDA and CDR2 SQIVND (reference sequence). V was pared by 5 bases and J by 5 bases, with 6 bases between. This CDR3 is 12 amino acids long. This CDR3 reads CASSDKNEKLFF. The CDR3 region has the DNA TGTGCCAGTAGTGACAAGAATGAAAAACTGTTTTTT.

This clone showed up just a few times. The chain is built from TRBV28 and TRBJ2-3; 12 nucleotides agree with TRBD2. CDR1 and CDR2 from the germline V gene are MDHEN and SYDVKM. After removal of 10 bases from V and 6 bases from J, the junction contained 11 bases not matched to a gene. The CDR3 is made up of 15 amino acids. CDR3 in DNA: TGTGCCACCGTCCCGACTAGCGGGAGAAAGGATACGCAGTATTTT. As protein: CATVPTSGRKDTQYF.

This clone was detected a few times. The rearrangement joins TRBV9 to TRBJ1-1, with a tentative D call TRBD1 (5 bases). Germline CDR1 is SGDLS and CDR2 is YYNGEE. The CDR3 sequence is 15 residues long. Trimming took off 0 bases at V and 0 bases at J, with 9 bases between the two ends. The CDR3 nucleotides are TGTGCCAGCAGCGTAGGGACAATTCTGAACACTGAAGCTTTCTTT. Residues: CASSVGTILNTEAFF. The full variable domain, in which reference TRBV9 and TRBJ1-1 provide the parts outside the CDR3, is DSGVTQTPKHLITATGQRVTLRCSPRSGDLSVYWYQQSLDQGLQFLIQYYNGEERAKGNILERFSAQQFPDLHSELNLSSLELGDSALYFCASSVGTILNTEAFFGQGTRLTVV.

This clone has only one observation. In DNA, the CDR3 is TGTGCCAGCAGCTTGGGGGGACAGGGTAACGAGCAGTACTTC. Amino acid sequence: CASSLGGQGNEQYF. V is TRBV12-1 and J is TRBJ2-7; TRBD1, the table's D call, lacks a check against the DNA. TRBV12-1 counts as a pseudogene. CDR3 length: 14 residues.

The chain is built from TRBV7-2 and TRBJ2-5; 16 nucleotides line up with TRBD2. The CDR3 is 16 residues long. Looked up from germline, CDR1 is SGHTA and CDR2 is FQGNSA. Trimming took 5 bases from V and 3 from J; bases not matched to a gene: 3. CDR3 loop: CASSKGLAGGEETQYF. CDR3 nucleotides: TGTGCCAGCAGCAAGGGACTAGCGGGAGGGGAAGAGACCCAGTACTTC. Complete variable domain (other parts from reference TRBV7-2 and TRBJ2-5): GAGVSQSPSNKVTEKGKDVELRCDPISGHTALYWYRQSLGQGLEFLIYFQGNSAPDKSGLPSDRFSAERTGGSVSTLTIQRTQQEDSAVYLCASSKGLAGGEETQYFGPGTRLLVL.

This clone was detected a few times. The V call is TRBV4-1, the J call TRBJ2-4, with D perhaps matching TRBD1 (5 bases). Trimming left V 0 bases short and J 8 bases short, with 14 bases between. Germline values: CDR1 MGHRA, CDR2 YSYEKL. The CDR3 extends over 15 amino acids. For the CDR3, the DNA is TGCGCCAGCAGCCAAGAAGGGGCCCGTGGGGACATTCAGTACTTC. This codes for CASSQEGARGDIQYF.

This clone showed up just once. This sequence joins TRBV7-8 and TRBJ1-2; tentatively, D is TRBD1 (6 bases). The CDR3 extends over 13 amino acids. Germline CDR1 is SGHVS and CDR2 is FQNEAQ. V shed 5 bases and J shed 8 bases, with 15 bases lying between them. The CDR3 nucleotides read TGTGCCAGCAGCGTACAGGGAACCGAGGGCTACACCTTC. Translation: CASSVQGTEGYTF.

This chain links TRBV4-2 with TRBJ2-7, with a weak D call TRBD2 (5 bases). The germline V and J ends were trimmed by 5 bases and 3 bases, with 17 bases remaining between them. The CDR3 runs 15 residues. Germline V gene lookup returns CDR1 LGHNA and CDR2 YNFKEQ. This chain's CDR3 is CASSAIGSSLYEQYF. Written as DNA, the CDR3 is TGTGCCAGCAGCGCGATAGGGAGCTCTCTCTACGAGCAGTACTTC.

The genes are TRBV29-1 and TRBJ2-3; maybe TRBD2 (8 bases). Germline lookup yields CDR1 SQVTM and CDR2 ANQGSEA. The CDR3 totals 19 residues. V lost 0 bases and J 7 bases, leaving 29 bases between the germline ends. The DNA of the CDR3 is TGCAGCGTTGAAGATCTTGGGGGACAGCCCGGGACTAGTCAATATACGCAGTATTTT. Its protein is CSVEDLGGQPGTSQYTQYF.

The gene calls are TRBV15 and TRBJ1-6; tentatively, D is TRBD1 (6 bases). Trimming removed 3 bases from V and 8 bases from J, with 11 bases in between. CDR1 LNHNV and CDR2 YYDKDF come from the germline V gene (reference sequence). There are 14 residues in the CDR3. This chain's CDR3 is CATSSTGWDSPLHF. The CDR3 DNA is TGTGCCACCAGCAGTACAGGGTGGGATTCACCCCTCCACTTT. The full variable domain, in which reference TRBV15 and TRBJ1-6 provide the parts outside the CDR3, is DAMVIQNPRYQVTQFGKPVTLSCSQTLNHNVMYWYQQKSSQAPKLLFHYYDKDFNNEADTPDNFQSRRPNTSFCFLDIRSPGLGDTAMYLCATSSTGWDSPLHFGNGTRLTVT.

V gene TRBV4-3 combines with J gene TRBJ2-7, with 10 positions matching TRBD1. This CDR3 spans 15 amino acids. J was trimmed by 5 bases and V by 4 bases; bases with no gene match: 8. Germline values: CDR1 LGHNA, CDR2 YSLEER. The CDR3 DNA sequence: TGCGCCAGCAGCCGGGGGGACAGGGGTTCCAACGAGCAGTACTTC. Its protein product is CASSRGDRGSNEQYF.

V usage is TRBV19 and J usage is TRBJ1-1, with TRBD1 as a possible D gene (5 bases). The V end lost 8 bases, the J end lost 8 bases, and 15 bases lay between the germline ends. Germline V gene lookup returns CDR1 LNHDA and CDR2 SQIVND (reference sequence). This CDR3 has 12 residues. The CDR3 DNA is TGTGCCAGTGGCGGTGGGCAGGGAGAAGCTTTCTTT. As protein: CASGGGQGEAFF.

The gene calls are TRBV5-4 and TRBJ1-1; possibly TRBD1 for D (6 bases). This CDR3 has 13 residues. Trimming shortened V by 1 base and J by 3 bases, and 7 bases separated the two germline ends. Germline V lookup: CDR1 SGHNT, CDR2 YYREEE (reference sequence). For the CDR3, the DNA is TGTGCCAGCAGCTTGCCAGGGGACACTGAAGCTTTCTTT. Amino acid sequence: CASSLPGDTEAFF.

The CDR3 spells CASSIGRTETQYF. The CDR3 DNA sequence: TGTGCCAGTAGTATAGGTAGAACTGAGACCCAGTACTTC. This chain joins TRBV19 and TRBJ2-5; D gene ambiguous. The CDR3 has 13 amino acids. The V gene's germline CDR1 is LNHDA and CDR2 SQIVND (reference sequence). V was trimmed by 1 base and J by 5 bases, leaving 8 bases between them.

The chain employs TRBV7-6 and TRBJ2-7, with 7 bases identical to TRBD1. The length of the CDR3 is 14 residues. V shed 6 bases, J shed 0 bases, and the junction held 5 bases outside the gene matches. From germline, CDR1 is SGHVS and CDR2 FNYEAQ. The CDR3: CASSRTGNSYEQYF. The CDR3 DNA follows: TGTGCCAGCAGTCGGACAGGTAACTCCTACGAGCAGTACTTC.

The rearrangement uses TRBV3-1 (or the pseudogene TRBV3-2) and TRBJ2-3, with no clear D. The V gene's germline CDR1 is LGHDT and CDR2 YNNKEL (reference sequence). This CDR3 contains 13 residues. With 2 bases removed from V and 6 bases from J, the gap between germline ends came to 9 bases. CDR3 in amino acids: CASSQLPPDTQYF. CDR3 sequence (DNA): TGTGCCAGCAGCCAACTACCCCCCGATACGCAGTATTTT.

The J gene is TRBJ1-1, the V gene TRBV6-6, with D hard to call. The V gene's germline CDR1 is MNHNY and CDR2 SVGAGI (reference sequence). V was cut by 6 bases and J by 7 bases, with 9 bases left in between. This CDR3 spans 11 amino acids. DNA for the CDR3: TGTGCCAGCAGGAGTACTGGTGAAGCTTTCTTT. Its protein is CASRSTGEAFF.

This chain links TRBV7-9 with TRBJ2-5, with 9 bases aligning to TRBD1. V lost 5 bases and J lost 5; bases outside the gene matches: 3. Germline assignment: CDR1 SEHNR and CDR2 FQNEAQ (reference sequence). The CDR3 is 13 amino acids. CDR3 amino acids: CASSPQGAETQYF. The CDR3 nucleotides are TGTGCCAGCAGCCCACAGGGGGCGGAGACCCAGTACTTC.

V and J are TRBV6-5 and TRBJ1-4; a possible D gene is TRBD1 (6 bases). CDR1 and CDR2 (germline): MNHEY, SVGAGI. With 4 bases removed from V and 7 bases from J, the gap between germline ends came to 13 bases. The CDR3 loop spans 14 amino acids. CDR3 nucleotides: TGTGCCAGCAGTTCGGGACATTCAGGTGAAAAACTGTTTTTT. Translating it yields CASSSGHSGEKLFF.

This clone is judged medium-sized. The chain links TRBV7-9 to TRBJ1-2; TRBD1 matches at 7 bases. Germline V gives CDR1 SEHNR, CDR2 FQNEAQ (reference sequence). The CDR3 contains 13 residues. Trimming took 2 bases from V and 8 from J; bases not matched to a gene: 5. CDR3 nucleotide sequence: TGTGCCAGCAGCTTAATATCGGGACAGGGCTACACCTTC. Its protein product is CASSLISGQGYTF.

Relative to its sample, this clone is medium-sized (0.01 to 0.1%). V is TRBV9 and J is TRBJ2-3, with D maybe TRBD1 (6 bases). This CDR3 region has 15 residues. The germline CDR1 and CDR2 sequences are SGDLS and YYNGEE. V lost 0 bases and J lost 3, with 11 bases in between. CDR3 nucleotides: TGTGCCAGCAGCGTAGTAACAGGGAGAACAGATACGCAGTATTTT. This translates into CASSVVTGRTDTQYF. Full variable domain (missing parts from reference TRBV9 and TRBJ2-3): DSGVTQTPKHLITATGQRVTLRCSPRSGDLSVYWYQQSLDQGLQFLIQYYNGEERAKGNILERFSAQQFPDLHSELNLSSLELGDSALYFCASSVVTGRTDTQYFGPGTRLTVL.

The CDR3 region is CASSSRLAGGKETQYF. CDR3 bases: TGTGCCAGCAGCTCCCGACTAGCGGGGGGGAAGGAGACCCAGTACTTC. The chain is built from TRBV3-1 (or the pseudogene TRBV3-2) and TRBJ2-5, with 14 bases matching TRBD2. This CDR3 is 16 amino acids long. V dropped 5 bases and J dropped 5; count of bases not matched to a gene: 7. CDR1 LGHDT and CDR2 YNNKEL come from the germline V gene (reference sequence).

This chain links TRBV10-2 with TRBJ2-7, with D perhaps matching TRBD2 (6 bases). Trimming removed 5 bases from V and 5 bases from J, with 13 bases in between. Germline loops: CDR1 WSHSY, CDR2 SAAADI. The CDR3 spans 13 residues. This CDR3 reads CASSTGGGDEQYF. The CDR3 coding sequence is TGCGCCAGCAGTACCGGGGGAGGCGACGAGCAGTACTTC.

The gene calls are TRBV7-6 and TRBJ2-3; TRBD2 agrees at 7 bases. The CDR3 spans 16 residues. V trimming: 5 bases; J trimming: 4 bases; junction bases outside the gene matches: 12. CDR1 is SGHVS and CDR2 is FNYEAQ in the germline V gene. CDR3 protein: CASSPRTGTKADTQYF. CDR3 bases: TGTGCCAGCAGCCCCCGAACCGGGACTAAGGCAGATACGCAGTATTTT.

The V and J genes are TRBV24-1 and TRBJ2-5; no reliable D call. V gave up 4 bases and J gave up 5 bases, with 10 bases separating them. The CDR3 is made up of 13 amino acids. CDR1 and CDR2 from the germline V gene are KGHDR and SFDVKD. CDR3 amino acids: CATSEQIRETQYF. CDR3 bases: TGTGCCACCAGTGAACAGATACGGGAGACCCAGTACTTC.

This chain joins TRBV10-3 and TRBJ2-7; TRBD1 is a possible D gene (6 bases). The germline CDR1 and CDR2 sequences are ENHRY and SYGVKD. Between the trimmed V and J ends, which lost 6 bases and 0 bases, there was a span of 9 bases. The CDR3 spans 13 residues. The CDR3 loop is CAISRGSSYEQYV. The CDR3 DNA sequence: TGTGCCATCAGCAGGGGTAGCTCCTACGAGCAGTACGTC.